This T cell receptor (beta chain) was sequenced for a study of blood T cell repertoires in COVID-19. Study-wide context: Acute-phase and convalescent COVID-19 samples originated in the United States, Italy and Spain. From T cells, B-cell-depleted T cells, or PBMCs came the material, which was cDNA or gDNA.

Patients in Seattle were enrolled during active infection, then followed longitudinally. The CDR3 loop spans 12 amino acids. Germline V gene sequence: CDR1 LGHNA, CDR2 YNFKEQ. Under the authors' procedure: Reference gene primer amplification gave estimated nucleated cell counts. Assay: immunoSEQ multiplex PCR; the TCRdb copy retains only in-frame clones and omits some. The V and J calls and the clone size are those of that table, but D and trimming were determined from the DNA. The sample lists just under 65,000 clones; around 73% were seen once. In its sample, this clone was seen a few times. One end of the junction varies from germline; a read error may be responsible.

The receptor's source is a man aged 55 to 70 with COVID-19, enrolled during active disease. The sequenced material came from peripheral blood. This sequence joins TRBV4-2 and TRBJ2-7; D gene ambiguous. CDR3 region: CASSRHNAEFDF. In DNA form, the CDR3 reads TGTGCCAGCAGCCGTCACAATGCTGAATTCGACTTC.